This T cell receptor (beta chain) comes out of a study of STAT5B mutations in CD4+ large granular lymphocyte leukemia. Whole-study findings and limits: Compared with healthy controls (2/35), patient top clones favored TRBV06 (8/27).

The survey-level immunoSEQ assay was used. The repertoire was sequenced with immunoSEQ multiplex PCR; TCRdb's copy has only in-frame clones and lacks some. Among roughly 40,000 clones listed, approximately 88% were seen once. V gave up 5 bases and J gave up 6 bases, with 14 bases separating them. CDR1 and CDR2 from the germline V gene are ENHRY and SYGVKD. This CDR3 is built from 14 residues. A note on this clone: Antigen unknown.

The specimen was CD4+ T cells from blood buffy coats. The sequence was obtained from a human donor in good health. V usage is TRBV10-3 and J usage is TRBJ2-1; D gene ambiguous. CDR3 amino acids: CAISWVLGLNEQFF. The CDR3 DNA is TGTGCCATCAGTTGGGTTTTGGGTCTCAATGAGCAGTTCTTC.